Below, 20 T cell receptor beta chains from the same sample are listed, as sequenced in a study of blood T cell repertoires in COVID-19. Data came from immunoSEQ multiplex PCR; TCRdb stores just in-frame clones and leaves some out. The sample holds 95,000 to 110,000 clones; approximately 85% are singletons and the top ten take about 5%. The specimen was peripheral blood. These receptors were collected from a man aged 60 to 69 with acute or convalescent COVID-19.

The rearrangement joins TRBV28 to TRBJ2-7; TRBD1 matches 7 bases. CDR1 and CDR2 from the germline V gene are MDHEN and SYDVKM. The CDR3 spans 16 residues. Trimming at V came to 4 bases and at J to 5 bases, leaving 14 bases not matched to a gene. The CDR3 DNA reads TGTGCCAGCAGTTCACGAAAGACAGGGAATTGGAACGAGCAGTACTTC. Amino acids: CASSSRKTGNWNEQYF.

This clone was picked up one time. The rearrangement joins TRBV3-1 (or the pseudogene TRBV3-2) to TRBJ1-6; 8 positions match TRBD1. The CDR3 contains 15 residues. Unmatched junction bases numbered 7, after V lost 4 bases and J lost 8 bases. Germline loops: CDR1 LGHDT, CDR2 YNNKEL (reference sequence). CDR3 in amino acids: CASSPGQGVYSPLHF. DNA for the CDR3: TGTGCCAGCAGCCCCGGACAGGGAGTTTATTCACCCCTCCACTTT.

In DNA form, the CDR3 reads TGCGCCAGCAGTCTCGGGACAGGGAAGAATTCACCCCTCCACTTT. Its protein is CASSLGTGKNSPLHF. The chain uses TRBV23-1 and TRBJ1-6; 9 nucleotides align to TRBD1. TRBV23-1 is annotated as an ORF whose role is uncertain. Trimming at V came to 4 bases and at J to 7 bases, leaving 5 bases not matched to a gene. The CDR3 covers 15 residues.

The gene calls are TRBV29-1 and TRBJ1-5; maybe TRBD1 (5 bases). The CDR3 has 13 residues. The V and J ends lost 6 bases and 0 bases respectively, with 9 bases between them. CDR1 SQVTM and CDR2 ANQGSEA come from the germline V gene. Here the CDR3 DNA reads TGCAGCGTCCGGACAACTAGCAATCAGCCCCAGCATTTT. This encodes CSVRTTSNQPQHF.

The rearrangement uses TRBV5-1 and TRBJ1-2; a possible D gene is TRBD1 (6 bases). With 4 bases removed from V and 2 bases from J, the gap between germline ends came to 12 bases. CDR3 length: 14 amino acids. CDR1 is SGHRS and CDR2 is YFSETQ in the germline V gene. The DNA for the CDR3 is TGCGCCAGCAGCGAGTCAACAGGGAACTATGGCTACACCTTC. Its translation is CASSESTGNYGYTF.

The genes are TRBV2 and TRBJ1-1, with a tentative D call TRBD1 (5 bases). In germline, CDR1 is SNHLY, CDR2 FYNNEI. The CDR3 consists of 13 residues. V was trimmed by 7 bases and J by 2 bases, leaving 11 bases between them. The DNA of the CDR3 is TGTGCCAGCACAGGACAAGGAAACACTGAAGCTTTCTTT. Encoded protein: CASTGQGNTEAFF.

This clone was observed a few times. The genes are TRBV7-2 and TRBJ2-1, with TRBD2 identical over 7 bases. The CDR3 sequence is 12 residues long. The germline V gene encodes CDR1 SGHTA and CDR2 FQGNSA. Germline trimming cut 1 base from V and 9 bases from J; bases unmatched to any gene: 0. CDR3 sequence (DNA): TGTGCCAGCAGCTTAGAGCGGGGTGAGCAGTTCTTC. Protein: CASSLERGEQFF.

The genes are TRBV2 and TRBJ1-4; TRBD1 matches 7 bases. CDR3 size: 15 residues. Germline V gives CDR1 SNHLY, CDR2 FYNNEI. J lost 5 bases, V lost 6 bases, and 9 bases had no gene match. CDR3 nucleotide sequence: TGTGCCAGCAGACGTACAGGGGTAGGGAATGAAAAACTGTTTTTT. This codes for CASRRTGVGNEKLFF.

V and J are TRBV11-2 and TRBJ1-2, with a tentative D call TRBD1 (5 bases). The germline CDR1 and CDR2 sequences are SGHAT and FQNNGV. This CDR3 is 11 amino acids long. V lost 7 bases, J lost 8 bases, and 11 bases lay in between. CDR3 bases: TGTGCCAGCATGCGGGGCCAGGGCTACACCTTC. This encodes CASMRGQGYTF. The full variable domain, with the rest looked up from reference TRBV11-2 and TRBJ1-2, is EAGVAQSPRYKIIEKRQSVAFWCNPISGHATLYWYQQILGQGPKLLIQFQNNGVVDDSQLPKDRFSAERLKGVDSTLKIQPAKLEDSAVYLCASMRGQGYTFGSGTRLTVV.

The CDR3 here is CASSYGGTTEAFF. CDR3 sequence (DNA): TGTGCCAGCAGTTACGGGGGGACCACTGAAGCTTTCTTT. The chain joins TRBV6-5 to TRBJ1-1, with a weak D call TRBD1 (5 bases). Germline assignment: CDR1 MNHEY and CDR2 SVGAGI. The CDR3 consists of 13 residues. Deletions cut 2 bases from V and 4 bases from J, with 8 bases between.

The CDR3 protein is CASSPQIAGGSNTGELFF. The DNA of the CDR3 is TGTGCCAGCTCACCACAGATAGCGGGGGGATCGAACACCGGGGAGCTGTTTTTT. The J gene is TRBJ2-2, the V gene TRBV18, with 10 bases aligning to TRBD2. Germline lookup yields CDR1 KGHSH and CDR2 LQKENI. This CDR3 spans 18 amino acids. The J segment lost 0 bases and the V segment lost 1 base, leaving 5 bases of the junction unmatched. Full variable domain (remainder filled in from reference TRBV18 and TRBJ2-2): NAGVMQNPRHLVRRRGQEARLRCSPMKGHSHVYWYRQLPEEGLKFMVYLQKENIIDESGMPKERFSAEFPKEGPSILRIQQVVRGDSAAYFCASSPQIAGGSNTGELFFGEGSRLTVL.

The chain uses TRBV27 and TRBJ2-2, with 7 bases that match TRBD2. The V gene end was trimmed by 4 bases and the J gene end by 7 bases; junction bases not matched to a gene: 3. The CDR3 is made up of 13 amino acids. Germline CDR1 is MNHEY and CDR2 is SMNVEV (reference sequence). The CDR3 region is CASSWGGIGELFF. As DNA, the CDR3 is TGTGCCAGCAGTTGGGGGGGTATCGGGGAGCTGTTTTTT.

The V gene is TRBV11-3, the J gene TRBJ1-2, with D possibly matching TRBD1 (5 bases). This CDR3 region has 14 residues. From germline, CDR1 is SGHNT and CDR2 YENEEA. V lost 2 bases to trimming and J lost 4 bases, with 11 bases between them. The CDR3 nucleotides are TGTGCCAGCAGCTTAAGGGGTAGAAGCTATGGCTACACCTTC. Encoded protein: CASSLRGRSYGYTF. Drawing the rest from reference TRBV11-3 and TRBJ1-2, the complete variable domain is EAGVVQSPRYKIIEKKQPVAFWCNPISGHNTLYWYLQNLGQGPELLIRYENEEAVDDSQLPKDRFSAERLKGVDSTLKIQPAELGDSAVYLCASSLRGRSYGYTFGSGTRLTVV.

J is TRBJ2-1 and V is TRBV25-1, with 8 bases matching TRBD2. The CDR3 contains 15 residues. V was clipped by 3 bases and J by 2 bases; unmatched bases: 3. Germline lookup yields CDR1 MGHDK and CDR2 SYGVNS. CDR3 protein: CASSDSGGPYNEQFF. As DNA, the CDR3 is TGTGCCAGCAGTGATTCGGGGGGGCCCTACAATGAGCAGTTCTTC.

This sequence joins TRBV10-1 and TRBJ1-1; D possibly corresponds to TRBD1 (6 bases). Looked up from germline, CDR1 is WNHNN and CDR2 is SYGVQD (reference sequence). The CDR3 is 15 amino acids. Trimming stripped 7 bases from V and 1 base from J, with 16 bases between. The CDR3 protein is CASKQGLDGNTEAFF. The CDR3 DNA follows: TGCGCCAGCAAACAGGGCCTGGATGGGAACACTGAAGCTTTCTTT.

This chain joins TRBV19 and TRBJ1-4, with a tentative D call TRBD1 (6 bases). The CDR3 has 14 amino acids. The V gene's germline CDR1 is LNHDA and CDR2 SQIVND (reference sequence). Trimming took off 7 bases at V and 4 bases at J, with 13 bases between the two ends. The CDR3 nucleotides read TGTGCCAGTAAGACAGGTCATCATAATGAAAAACTGTTTTTT. Protein sequence: CASKTGHHNEKLFF.

This chain connects TRBV7-2 to TRBJ1-4; 9 nucleotides line up with TRBD1. CDR3 length: 16 residues. With 1 base clipped from V and 14 bases from J, the junction kept 14 bases outside the gene matches. CDR1 and CDR2 (germline): SGHTA, FQGNSA. CDR3 coding DNA: TGTGCCAGCAGCTTAGGTCAGGTGGGACAGGGTAGCGTTCTGTTTTTT. Translating gives CASSLGQVGQGSVLFF.

V is TRBV28 and J is TRBJ2-7; D might be TRBD2 (6 bases). V was cut by 10 bases and J by 4 bases, with 14 bases left in between. The CDR3 extends over 12 amino acids. The germline gives CDR1 MDHEN, CDR2 SYDVKM. As DNA, the CDR3 is TGTGCCACCCGTCCCGGGACTTACGAGCAGTACTTC. It translates to CATRPGTYEQYF.

In its sample, this clone was seen a few times. This chain uses TRBV10-2 with TRBJ2-3; the D gene is possibly TRBD1 (6 bases). Germline V gives CDR1 WSHSY, CDR2 SAAADI. CDR3 length equals 15 residues. V lost 6 bases, J lost 1 base, and 14 bases lay in between. DNA of the CDR3: TGCGCCAGCAGAGGACAGAATCTACGCACAGATACGCAGTATTTT. This sequence encodes CASRGQNLRTDTQYF.

Only one count was recorded for this clone. This chain uses TRBV7-2 with TRBJ1-1; a possible D gene is TRBD1 (5 bases). This CDR3 is built from 14 residues. V shed 2 bases and J shed 1 base, with 8 bases lying between them. Germline-derived CDR1 and CDR2 are SGHTA and FQGNSA. In DNA, the CDR3 is TGTGCCAGCAGCTTATCAGGGCGGAACACTGAAGCTTTCTTT. Its protein is CASSLSGRNTEAFF.